Detailed here is one TCR beta chain. Clones were sequenced by immunoSEQ multiplex PCR, and TCRdb holds only the in-frame ones, with some missing. This table holds roughly 390,000 clones, around 85% found once. The data were obtained in a study of blood T cell repertoires in COVID-19. Study as a whole: Whether acute or convalescent, the COVID-19 samples came from the United States, Italy and Spain.

Germline CDR1 is SGHTA and CDR2 is FQGNSA. The CDR3 is 16 amino acids. The trim removed 1 base at V and 7 bases at J, leaving 9 bases unmatched. The sequence was collected from a woman aged 18-29 years with acute or convalescent COVID-19. The chain couples TRBV7-2 to TRBJ2-1, with 8 bases that match TRBD2. What was sequenced was peripheral blood. The CDR3: CASSLVAGNLRNEQFF. CDR3 DNA: TGTGCCAGCAGCTTAGTAGCGGGGAACTTAAGGAATGAGCAGTTCTTC.